One and the same sample provided the 4 T cell receptor beta chains below, sequenced in a study of blood T cell repertoires in COVID-19 (dated by TCRdb to 2018 to 2021). Library preparation was by the immunoSEQ multiplex PCR assay. Entries here come from immuneACCESS through TCRdb and include only in-frame sequences with V and J called. Some clones fail to appear in such tables; in the studies checked, an unresolved V gene covers under half of the shortfall, and the cause of the remainder is unknown. The sample contains approximately 200,000 clones, around 85% of them found a single time. The ten largest account for 2% to 2.5% of the sample. The sample was peripheral blood. Receptors were obtained from a woman aged 45-59 years with acute or convalescent COVID-19.

J is TRBJ2-4 and V is TRBV27; unclear D gene. Germline V gives CDR1 MNHEY, CDR2 SMNVEV (reference sequence). The CDR3 is 15 amino acids. Trimming left V 5 bases short and J 6 bases short, with 17 bases between. CDR3 amino acids: CASSASEDHINIQYF. The CDR3 DNA sequence: TGTGCCAGCAGTGCCTCAGAGGATCACATAAACATTCAGTACTTC.

The CDR3 DNA sequence: TGTGCCAGTAGTTCCTGGGACAGCTCCTATAATTCACCCCTCCACTTT. Its translation is CASSSWDSSYNSPLHF. This chain uses TRBV19 with TRBJ1-6; 7 positions agree with TRBD1. V lost 5 bases and J lost 0; bases outside the gene matches: 4. The CDR3 covers 16 residues. Looked up from germline, CDR1 is LNHDA and CDR2 is SQIVND (reference sequence).

This chain joins TRBV7-9 and TRBJ2-1; D is undetermined. This CDR3 comprises 16 residues. The ends were cut back, 3 bases at V and 4 bases at J, with 16 bases in the middle. Germline loops: CDR1 SEHNR, CDR2 FQNEAQ (reference sequence). CDR3 region: CASSFLFTTDYNEQFF. DNA of the CDR3: TGTGCCAGCAGCTTTTTGTTCACTACCGATTACAATGAGCAGTTCTTC.

The chain combines TRBV5-8 with TRBJ2-7, with unresolved D. The V end was cut by 7 bases, the J end by 2 bases, with 13 bases between. Germline CDR1 reads SGHTS; CDR2 reads YDEGEE. The CDR3 length is 13 residues. CDR3 sequence reads: CASERGGTYEQYF. As DNA, the CDR3 is TGTGCCAGCGAAAGAGGTGGAACCTACGAGCAGTACTTC. Drawing the rest from reference TRBV5-8 and TRBJ2-7, the complete variable domain is EAGVTQSPTHLIKTRGQQATLRCSPISGHTSVYWYQQALGLGLQFLLWYDEGEERNRGNFPPRFSGRQFPNYSSELNVNALELEDSALYLCASERGGTYEQYFGPGTRLTVT.